This record covers a single T cell receptor (beta chain). Its antigen is unknown. This sample is part of a study of T-cell reconstitution after alpha-beta-depleted transplantation in children. TCRbeta library preparation incorporated unique molecular identifiers. TCRdb redid the calling of the PCR reads with MiXCR, one entry per CDR3 protein. The sample carries roughly 120,000 distinct CDR3 sequences, 10% recorded once. Whole-study results and caveats: At around two months after transplant, the alpha-beta T cells were reportedly derived from several hundred expanded clones that came from non-depleted graft cells. Surviving recipient cells, namely T cells and thymic progenitors, were the source of high day-60 TCRbeta diversity in some patients. From newly produced T cells came most of the T-cell counts and diversity one year after transplant.

This sequence originates from a boy aged 2 to 10 with acute lymphoblastic leukemia, due to receive a stem cell transplant. The specimen was PBMCs, collected before TCRalphabeta/CD19-depleted stem cell transplant.

The CDR3 sequence: CASSQDLGAVEETQYF. DNA for the CDR3: TGTGCCAGCAGCCAAGATCTGGGGGCAGTGGAAGAGACCCAGTACTTC. This chain links TRBV3-1 with TRBJ2-5; perhaps TRBD1 as D (6 bases). This CDR3 is 16 amino acids long. Trimming took off 0 bases at V and 3 bases at J, with 14 bases between the two ends. The germline gives CDR1 LGHDT, CDR2 YNNKEL (reference sequence).